This TCR beta chain was observed in a study of shared clonotypes between healthy human individuals. Study-wide points: Deeper or shallower sequencing was expected to change how clonotypes are shared among donors. For sorted subsets, rarefaction showed incomplete sequencing despite large depth.

Only in-frame clones appear in the TCRdb table, and some are missing; sequencing was by immunoSEQ multiplex PCR. The table includes 500,000 to 550,000 clones, 90% to 96% detected once. About this clone: The antigen is not known.

The germline V gene encodes CDR1 SEHNR and CDR2 FQNEAQ (reference sequence). V dropped 1 base and J dropped 1 base, with 7 bases sitting between them. The CDR3 runs to 14 residues. This rearrangement joins TRBV7-9 to TRBJ1-1; D gene uncertain. The sequence was collected from a woman aged 30 to 39 in good health. Sequences were obtained from naive CD4+ T cells sorted from blood. The subset is: CD45RA+ positively selected. CDR3 in DNA: TGTGCCAGCAGCTTAGATCCGGGGAACACTGAAGCTTTCTTT. Protein product: CASSLDPGNTEAFF.